This T cell receptor (beta chain) was captured by sequencing in a study of identical twins. Through template switching, a universal primer site was introduced, and the cDNA contained unique molecular identifiers. TCRdb re-called the 5' RACE reads with MiXCR, one entry per CDR3 protein. This sample carries about 690,000 distinct CDR3 sequences, about 20% of them seen once, and the ten largest clones take about 4.3%. The CDR3 covers 13 residues. From germline, CDR1 is GTSNPN and CDR2 SVGIG (reference sequence). V was clipped by 1 base and J by 3 bases; unmatched bases: 1. In addition, the sample was reused for a study of T cells expressing NK-cell markers. That work states: Seven donors tested HCMV-seropositive and one tested seronegative among the eight sequenced. Of CD8+ T cells, roughly 1.0-8% belonged to dominant NKG2C+ clonotypes in 5 or 6 donors. In four donors, these clonotypes also led the CD3+CD56-NKG2C+ fraction.

This receptor was identified in a woman aged 18-29 years in good health. Sequencing was done on a sample of PBMCs. The gene calls are TRBV30 and TRBJ2-3; 7 bases match TRBD1. CDR3 DNA: TGTGCCTGGAGTGAGGGACAGACAGATACGCAGTATTTT. This sequence encodes CAWSEGQTDTQYF.